The 15 T cell receptor beta chains reported below all come from one sample, sequenced in a study of cytomegalovirus exposure and HLA in healthy donors. Method: immunoSEQ multiplex PCR; TCRdb's copy keeps in-frame clones and lacks some. Of 120,000 to 150,000 clones listed, about nine tenths are singletons. Material for sequencing was PBMCs. Source of these receptors: a young man in good health and CMV-seropositive.

The gene calls are TRBV19 and TRBJ2-2; 9 nucleotides match TRBD1. Germline trimming cut 5 bases from V and 7 bases from J; bases unmatched to any gene: 14. Germline V gene lookup returns CDR1 LNHDA and CDR2 SQIVND (reference sequence). There are 17 residues in the CDR3. CDR3 sequence reads: CASSFVDLGQGYGELFF. In nucleotides, the CDR3 is TGTGCCAGTAGTTTTGTCGACTTGGGACAGGGATACGGGGAGCTGTTTTTT.

This rearrangement joins TRBV19 to TRBJ2-3; the match to TRBD2 covers 12 bases. This CDR3 is built from 16 residues. With V trimmed by 4 bases and J by 2 bases, 4 bases remained unmatched. In germline, CDR1 is LNHDA, CDR2 SQIVND (reference sequence). The CDR3 reads CASSRRTSGITDTQYF. The CDR3 bases are TGTGCCAGTAGTAGACGGACTAGCGGGATCACAGATACGCAGTATTTT.

The V gene is TRBV2, the J gene TRBJ2-2; TRBD1 matches at 12 bases. Germline V CDR1 and CDR2: SNHLY, FYNNEI. The junction had 6 bases not matched to a gene; V was cut back by 6 bases and J by 7 bases. CDR3 length: 15 amino acids. CDR3 in amino acids: CASSRDRGRGGELFF. The CDR3 coding sequence is TGTGCCAGCAGCCGGGACAGGGGGCGCGGCGGGGAGCTGTTTTTT. The complete variable domain, with remaining parts taken from reference TRBV2 and TRBJ2-2, reads EPEVTQTPSHQVTQMGQEVILRCVPISNHLYFYWYRQILGQKVEFLVSFYNNEISEKSEIFDDQFSVERPDGSNFTLKIRSTKLEDSAMYFCASSRDRGRGGELFFGEGSRLTVL.

The V gene is TRBV15, the J gene TRBJ2-3; the match to TRBD2 covers 12 bases. Germline lookup yields CDR1 LNHNV and CDR2 YYDKDF (reference sequence). The CDR3 contains 17 residues. Losses at the gene ends were 2 bases for V and 8 bases for J; bases not matched to a gene: 11. The CDR3 sequence is CATSRQPGTSGSGTQYF. The CDR3, as DNA: TGTGCCACCAGCAGACAACCCGGGACTAGCGGGTCAGGTACGCAGTATTTT.

This clone appeared once. This chain links TRBV5-1 with TRBJ2-5; no definite D call. With 4 bases removed from V and 4 bases from J, the gap between germline ends came to 11 bases. This CDR3 spans 13 amino acids. Germline V gene sequence: CDR1 SGHRS, CDR2 YFSETQ. The CDR3 spells CASSVMGRETQYF. The CDR3 bases are TGCGCCAGCAGCGTGATGGGCCGAGAGACCCAGTACTTC.

The CDR3 region has the DNA TGTGCCAGCAGCTTCTCACAATTCACCGGGACTAGCGAGAACGAGCAGTACTTC. This translates into CASSFSQFTGTSENEQYF. The chain employs TRBV5-4 and TRBJ2-7; 10 bases align to TRBD2. The germline V gene encodes CDR1 SGHNT and CDR2 YYREEE (reference sequence). The CDR3 consists of 18 residues. V lost 2 bases to trimming and J lost 5 bases; unmatched junction nucleotides: 16.

The chain recombines TRBV10-1 with TRBJ2-7; D is unclear. CDR3 length: 13 residues. Germline CDR1 is WNHNN and CDR2 is SYGVQD (reference sequence). The germline V and J ends were trimmed by 0 bases and 4 bases, with 7 bases remaining between them. CDR3 in amino acids: CASSESPGYEQYF. In nucleotides, the CDR3 is TGCGCCAGCAGTGAGTCCCCCGGTTACGAGCAGTACTTC.

J is TRBJ1-1 and V is TRBV28, with 9 bases that match TRBD1. The length of the CDR3 is 15 residues. The V gene end was trimmed by 4 bases and the J gene end by 6 bases; junction bases not matched to a gene: 9. CDR1 MDHEN and CDR2 SYDVKM come from the germline V gene. CDR3 sequence reads: CASSSPGQGFPEAFF. The CDR3 DNA follows: TGTGCCAGCAGTTCTCCGGGACAGGGTTTTCCTGAAGCTTTCTTT.

This chain connects TRBV19 to TRBJ1-5; D is unclear. The CDR3 consists of 13 residues. V was clipped by 3 bases and J by 6 bases, with 9 bases between them. CDR1 is LNHDA and CDR2 is SQIVND in the germline V gene (reference sequence). CDR3: CASSIQEGQPQHF. CDR3 nucleotides: TGTGCCAGTAGTATCCAGGAGGGTCAGCCCCAGCATTTT. The variable domain in full, completed from reference TRBV19 and TRBJ1-5, reads DGGITQSPKYLFRKEGQNVTLSCEQNLNHDAMYWYRQDPGQGLRLIYYSQIVNDFQKGDIAEGYSVSREKKESFPLTVTSAQKNPTAFYLCASSIQEGQPQHFGDGTRLSIL.

The chain has TRBV28 and TRBJ1-1; no clear D gene. V lost 1 base, J lost 2 bases, and 8 bases lay in between. This CDR3 comprises 14 residues. Germline values: CDR1 MDHEN, CDR2 SYDVKM. CDR3 residues: CASSLFPGNTEAFF. CDR3 sequence (DNA): TGTGCCAGCAGTTTATTTCCGGGTAACACTGAAGCTTTCTTT.

This rearrangement joins TRBV19 to TRBJ1-5; D perhaps matches TRBD1 (5 bases). The V and J ends lost 10 bases and 2 bases respectively, with 21 bases between them. This CDR3 region has 16 residues. From germline, CDR1 is LNHDA and CDR2 SQIVND (reference sequence). CDR3 residues: CATRSGAGGGNQPQHF. The CDR3 DNA sequence: TGTGCCACCAGGTCCGGGGCGGGAGGAGGCAATCAGCCCCAGCATTTT.

This clone came up once. This may be a read error, as it is one base from a much larger clone. V and J are TRBV9 and TRBJ1-2; the D gene is possibly TRBD1 (5 bases). The CDR3 has 12 amino acids. The V and J ends lost 5 bases and 4 bases respectively, with 9 bases between them. Looked up from germline, CDR1 is SGDLS and CDR2 is YYNGEE. This CDR3 is CASSVGGYGYTF. The CDR3 DNA sequence: TGTGCCAGCAGTGTGGGGGGCTATGGCTACACCTTC. Based on the CDR3 plus reference TRBV9 and TRBJ1-2, the full variable domain is DSGVTQTPKHLITATGQRVTLRCSPRSGDLSVYWYQQSLDQGLQFLIQYYNGEERAKGNILERFSAQQFPDLHSELNLSSLELGDSALYFCASSVGGYGYTFGSGTRLTVV.

This rearrangement joins TRBV6-5 to TRBJ2-7, with D perhaps TRBD2 (5 bases). V was trimmed by 7 bases and J by 3 bases, leaving 19 bases between them. Germline CDR1 MNHEY, CDR2 SVGAGI. There are 15 residues in the CDR3. For the CDR3, the DNA is TGTGCCAGCACCCTAGGTAGCGCACCAGGCTACGAGCAGTACTTC. It yields the protein CASTLGSAPGYEQYF.

The genes are TRBV4-1 and TRBJ2-7, with 8 bases matching TRBD1. There are 16 residues in the CDR3. Looked up from germline, CDR1 is MGHRA and CDR2 is YSYEKL. V gave up 3 bases and J gave up 6 bases; unmatched junction bases: 13. CDR3 coding DNA: TGCGCCAGCAGCCATCTTGGACAGGGACTTTTTGTCGAGCAGTACTTC. Protein: CASSHLGQGLFVEQYF.

The CDR3 loop reads CASSTGGGTDTQYF. CDR3 sequence (DNA): TGTGCCAGCAGCACAGGGGGAGGCACAGATACGCAGTATTTT. V gene TRBV6-1 combines with J gene TRBJ2-3, with TRBD1 matching over 8 bases. With V trimmed by 6 bases and J by 1 base, 3 bases remained unmatched. The CDR3 is 14 residues long. Germline assignment: CDR1 MNHNS and CDR2 SASEGT.